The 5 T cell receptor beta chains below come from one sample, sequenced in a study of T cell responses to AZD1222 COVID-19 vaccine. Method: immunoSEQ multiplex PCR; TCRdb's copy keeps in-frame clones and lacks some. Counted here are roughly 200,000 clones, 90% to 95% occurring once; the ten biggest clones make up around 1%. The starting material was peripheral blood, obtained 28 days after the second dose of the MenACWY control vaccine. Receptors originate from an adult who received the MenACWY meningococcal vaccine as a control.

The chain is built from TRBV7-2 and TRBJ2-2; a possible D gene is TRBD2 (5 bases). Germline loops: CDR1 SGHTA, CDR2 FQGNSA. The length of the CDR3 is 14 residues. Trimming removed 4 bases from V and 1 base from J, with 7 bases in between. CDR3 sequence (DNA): TGTGCCAGCAGCTCCGGACTGAACACCGGGGAGCTGTTTTTT. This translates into CASSSGLNTGELFF. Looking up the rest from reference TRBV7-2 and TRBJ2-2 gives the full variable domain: GAGVSQSPSNKVTEKGKDVELRCDPISGHTALYWYRQSLGQGLEFLIYFQGNSAPDKSGLPSDRFSAERTGGSVSTLTIQRTQQEDSAVYLCASSSGLNTGELFFGEGSRLTVL.

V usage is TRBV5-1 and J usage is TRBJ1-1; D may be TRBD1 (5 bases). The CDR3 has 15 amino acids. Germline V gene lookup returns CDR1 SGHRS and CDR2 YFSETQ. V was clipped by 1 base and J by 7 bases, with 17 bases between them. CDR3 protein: CASSLNTARGGEAFF. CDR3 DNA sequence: TGCGCCAGCAGCTTGAATACGGCCCGGGGGGGTGAAGCTTTCTTT.

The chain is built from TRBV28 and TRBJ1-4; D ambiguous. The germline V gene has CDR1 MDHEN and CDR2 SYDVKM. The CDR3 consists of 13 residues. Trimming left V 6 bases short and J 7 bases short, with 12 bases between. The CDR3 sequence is CASRKTGSEKLFF. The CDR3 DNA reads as TGTGCCAGCAGAAAAACGGGTTCTGAAAAACTGTTTTTT. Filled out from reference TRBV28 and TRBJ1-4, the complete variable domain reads DVKVTQSSRYLVKRTGEKVFLECVQDMDHENMFWYRQDPGLGLRLIYFSYDVKMKEKGDIPEGYSVSREKKERFSLILESASTNQTSMYLCASRKTGSEKLFFGSGTQLSVL.

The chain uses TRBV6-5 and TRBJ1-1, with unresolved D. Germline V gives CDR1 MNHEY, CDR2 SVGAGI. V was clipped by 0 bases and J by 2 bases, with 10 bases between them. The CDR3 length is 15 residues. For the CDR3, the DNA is TGTGCCAGCAGTTACTCTAGGCGAGGCAACACTGAAGCTTTCTTT. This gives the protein CASSYSRRGNTEAFF.

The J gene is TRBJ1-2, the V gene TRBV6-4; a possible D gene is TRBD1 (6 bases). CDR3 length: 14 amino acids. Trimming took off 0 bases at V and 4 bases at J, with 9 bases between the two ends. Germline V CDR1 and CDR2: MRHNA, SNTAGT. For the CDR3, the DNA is TGTGCCAGCAGTGACTCGATACAGGGCTATGGCTACACCTTC. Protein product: CASSDSIQGYGYTF.